The T cell receptor (beta chain) described here comes from a study of T cells in localized non-small cell lung cancer. Produced via immunoSEQ multiplex PCR; TCRdb's table is partial and in-frame only. The sample has 30,000 to 50,000 clones, roughly 80% seen once; the top ten hold roughly 35%. Study results and caveats: Sequencing, confined to only one tumor region, leaves heterogeneity possible. Uninvolved neighboring lung showed the greatest T cell clonality, exceeding tumor. Higher blood T cell density tracked longer overall survival. Appearance in adjacent lung was seen for a median around 61 of the top 100 tumor clones.

On this clone: Antigen: not known.

The V gene's germline CDR1 is SEHNR and CDR2 FQNEAQ (reference sequence). Trimming shortened V by 5 bases and J by 0 bases, and 20 bases separated the two germline ends. This CDR3 contains 19 residues. This clonotype originated in a woman aged 40-70 years with stage II squamous cell lung carcinoma. Sequenced here: PBMCs, sampled before any cancer treatment. The chain links TRBV7-9 to TRBJ2-6; D perhaps matches TRBD1 (5 bases). The CDR3 DNA reads as TGTGCCAGCAGCCCCGGACAACTCATTCGAGACTCTGGGGCCAACGTCCTGACTTTC. Translation gives CASSPGQLIRDSGANVLTF.